A single sample is the source of the 10 T cell receptor beta chains below, sequenced in a study of blood T cells in healthy people across ages. Using a J-beta primer mix together with a sample-barcoded 5' primer, a second PCR was run for roughly 7 to 12 cycles. A single record per CDR3 protein comes from TCRdb applying MiXCR to the 5' RACE reads. In the table there are fewer than 900,000 distinct CDR3 sequences, 36% of which are singletons. The specimen was blood. These receptor sequences come from a man aged 18 to 29 in good health.

This clonotype was recorded a few times. The J gene is TRBJ1-1, the V gene TRBV20-1; 9 bases fit TRBD1. Germline V lookup: CDR1 DFQATT, CDR2 SNEGSKA (reference sequence). This CDR3 spans 14 amino acids. After removal of 4 bases from V and 5 bases from J, the junction contained 8 bases not matched to a gene. CDR3 sequence: CSATYRGRGTEAFF. The CDR3 coding sequence is TGCAGTGCTACGTACAGGGGGCGGGGAACTGAAGCTTTCTTT.

This clonotype appeared many times. The V gene is TRBV20-1, the J gene TRBJ1-2; D is unclear. Between the trimmed V and J ends, which lost 7 bases and 0 bases, there was a span of 12 bases. Germline CDR1 DFQATT, CDR2 SNEGSKA (reference sequence). The CDR3 has 13 amino acids. CDR3 sequence reads: CSVPTDSNYGYTF. In DNA, the CDR3 is TGCAGTGTTCCGACGGACTCTAACTATGGCTACACCTTC.

V is TRBV18 and J is TRBJ1-1, with D possibly matching TRBD1 (5 bases). This CDR3 has 15 residues. V was clipped by 0 bases and J by 5 bases, with 13 bases between them. Germline lookup yields CDR1 KGHSH and CDR2 LQKENI. The CDR3 bases are TGTGCCAGCTCACCACCGTTAGGGGAAAAGACTGAAGCTTTCTTT. This gives the protein CASSPPLGEKTEAFF.

In this sample, this clonotype turned up a few times. The rearrangement uses TRBV5-1 and TRBJ2-1, with D unresolved. This CDR3 spans 14 amino acids. Germline assignment: CDR1 SGHRS and CDR2 YFSETQ. V lost 2 bases, J lost 0 bases, and 6 bases lay in between. CDR3: CASSFSSSYNEQFF. DNA of the CDR3: TGCGCCAGCAGCTTCTCTAGCTCCTACAATGAGCAGTTCTTC.

The chain recombines TRBV20-1 with TRBJ2-1, with a weak D call TRBD2 (6 bases). The V end lost 0 bases, the J end lost 3 bases, and 9 bases lay between the germline ends. Germline V gives CDR1 DFQATT, CDR2 SNEGSKA (reference sequence). The CDR3 is made up of 14 amino acids. This CDR3 is CSARDREIYNEQFF. The CDR3, as DNA: TGCAGTGCTAGAGACCGGGAGATCTACAATGAGCAGTTCTTC.

This clonotype showed up just a few times. The V and J genes are TRBV6-5 and TRBJ2-3, with a tentative D call TRBD2 (7 bases). This CDR3 has 18 amino acids. Germline lookup yields CDR1 MNHEY and CDR2 SVGAGI. The germline V and J ends were trimmed by 0 bases and 1 base, with 17 bases remaining between them. CDR3 sequence reads: CASSYSLTGGGRTDTQYF. CDR3 sequence (DNA): TGTGCCAGCAGTTACTCTCTTACGGGCGGGGGCCGCACAGATACGCAGTATTTT.

The chain couples TRBV28 to TRBJ1-4; D call uncertain. The germline V and J ends were trimmed by 7 bases and 6 bases, with 9 bases remaining between them. The germline CDR1 and CDR2 sequences are MDHEN and SYDVKM. The CDR3 spans 12 residues. The CDR3 region has the DNA TGTGCCAGCACCCGGGTCGATGAAAAACTGTTTTTT. This sequence encodes CASTRVDEKLFF.

V is TRBV6-6 and J is TRBJ1-2; D gene ambiguous. The germline gives CDR1 MNHNY, CDR2 SVGAGI (reference sequence). The CDR3 spans 11 residues. Between the trimmed V and J ends, which lost 7 bases and 5 bases, there was a span of 8 bases. The CDR3: CASKDPYGYTF. The CDR3 bases are TGTGCCAGCAAGGACCCGTATGGCTACACCTTC.

The V gene is TRBV28, the J gene TRBJ1-2; no firm D call. The CDR3 extends over 13 amino acids. The V gene's germline CDR1 is MDHEN and CDR2 SYDVKM. V lost 5 bases to trimming and J lost 2 bases, with 9 bases between them. The CDR3 reads CASSAEQNYGYTF. As DNA, the CDR3 is TGTGCCAGCAGTGCGGAACAGAACTATGGCTACACCTTC.

This clonotype has a handful of counts. The chain couples TRBV20-1 to TRBJ2-7; no clear D gene. The V and J ends lost 2 bases and 0 bases respectively, with 11 bases between them. CDR1 DFQATT and CDR2 SNEGSKA come from the germline V gene (reference sequence). There are 14 residues in the CDR3. The DNA of the CDR3 is TGCAGTGCTAGATCTCAAGCAAGCTCCTACGAGCAGTACTTC. Its protein product is CSARSQASSYEQYF.